This T cell receptor (beta chain) was profiled in a study of shared T cell receptors in the human thymus. Sequenced by immunoSEQ multiplex PCR; TCRdb stores in-frame clones only, minus some. The sample holds hundreds of thousands of clones, roughly 90% seen once. The CDR3 length is 16 residues. CDR1 and CDR2 from the germline V gene are SGHNT and YENEEA. Points on this clone: At one of its ends the junction is not consistent with the germline gene, which may arise from a read error.

The same data also contributed to another study, on human thymus T cells. That source notes: Biased V and J segment usage appeared in thymus and peripheral blood. Unrelated individuals reportedly shared highly overlapping thymic TCR repertoires.

Material for sequencing was thymocytes. The rearrangement joins TRBV11-3 to TRBJ2-7; 8 positions agree with TRBD2. The sequence came from a boy less than two years old with a congenital heart defect. The CDR3 loop reads CASSLDSGTRSYEQYF. CDR3 bases: TGTGCCAGCAGCCTAGACTCCGGGACTAGATCCTACGAGCAGTACTTC.